One sample yielded the 29 T cell receptor beta chains listed below, sequenced in a study of vaccination and CD4 T cells after COVID-19. Sequenced with the Oncomine TCR Beta short-read assay was DNA taken from cultured CD4+ T cells. TCRdb analysed the PCR reads with MiXCR anew, one entry per CDR3 protein. The sample has approximately 22,000 distinct CDR3 sequences; approximately 38% are singletons. Noted time point: late sampling 161 to 241 days after vaccination in a few convalescent patients. Treatment given: approximately nine-day PBMC culture with coronavirus spike peptide pools or control peptides (ViraFEST assay). These receptors lack a known antigen. The material sequenced was CD4+ T cells from blood, cultured in vitro, taken about 7 months after SARS-CoV-2 vaccination. All receptors derive from a human donor who had recovered from COVID-19.

In its sample, this clonotype was seen once. The CDR3 DNA reads TGCAGTGCTAGGATACTAGGGAGGGAGCAGTACTTC. Translated, it gives CSARILGREQYF. The rearrangement uses TRBV20-1 and TRBJ2-7; D is possibly TRBD2 (6 bases). Looked up from germline, CDR1 is DFQATT and CDR2 is SNEGSKA (reference sequence). The CDR3 is 12 residues long. Trimming removed 3 bases at V and 7 bases at J, with 13 bases between.

This clonotype was counted only a few times. The chain is built from TRBV20-1 and TRBJ2-3, with 10 bases fitting TRBD1. After removal of 5 bases from V and 4 bases from J, the junction contained 9 bases not matched to a gene. This CDR3 comprises 15 residues. Per the germline V gene, CDR1 is DFQATT and CDR2 is SNEGSKA (reference sequence). This chain's CDR3 is CSAGTGTGAADTQYF. CDR3 bases: TGCAGTGCTGGAACCGGGACAGGGGCCGCAGATACGCAGTATTTT.

The rearrangement links TRBV28 to TRBJ2-3; D unresolved. The CDR3 is made up of 13 amino acids. The germline V and J ends were trimmed by 6 bases and 0 bases, with 7 bases remaining between them. Germline-derived CDR1 and CDR2 are MDHEN and SYDVKM. The CDR3: CASRDHSTDTQYF. For the CDR3, the DNA is TGTGCCAGCAGGGATCATAGCACAGATACGCAGTATTTT.

This clonotype was observed a handful of times. V and J are TRBV6-1 and TRBJ2-5; TRBD2 matches at 8 bases. Trimming removed 6 bases from V and 1 base from J; junction bases left unmatched: 4. CDR1 and CDR2 (germline): MNHNS, SASEGT. The CDR3 contains 14 residues. The DNA of the CDR3 is TGTGCCAGCAGCCGGGGGGGCAGCCAAGAGACCCAGTACTTC. Protein sequence: CASSRGGSQETQYF.

This clonotype was found a few times. The chain carries TRBV7-3 and TRBJ2-1; D ambiguous. The CDR3 consists of 12 residues. Germline CDR1 is SGHTA and CDR2 is FQGTGA. Trimming stripped 6 bases from V and 16 bases from J, with 19 bases between. The CDR3 DNA reads as TGTGCCAGCAGTAAAGACCGGGTCTCGCACTTCTTC. Encoded protein: CASSKDRVSHFF.

The CDR3 nucleotides are TGTGCCAGCAGCCCGTATGGGAATTCACCCCTCCACTTT. Amino acids: CASSPYGNSPLHF. This chain joins TRBV7-3 and TRBJ1-6; no clear D. Germline values: CDR1 SGHTA, CDR2 FQGTGA. The V and J ends lost 5 bases and 7 bases respectively, with 9 bases between them. The CDR3 totals 13 residues. The full variable domain, in which reference TRBV7-3 and TRBJ1-6 provide the parts outside the CDR3, is GAGVSQTPSNKVTEKGKYVELRCDPISGHTALYWYRQSLGQGPEFLIYFQGTGAADDSGLPNDRFFAVRPEGSVSTLKIQRTERGDSAVYLCASSPYGNSPLHFGNGTRLTVT.

This rearrangement joins TRBV6-1 to TRBJ2-7; perhaps TRBD1 as D (6 bases). The CDR3 runs to 14 residues. V shed 7 bases and J shed 1 base, with 14 bases lying between them. CDR1 is MNHNS, CDR2 SASEGT, per germline. The CDR3 loop reads CASIPRDKSYEQYF. DNA for the CDR3: TGTGCCAGCATCCCCCGGGACAAATCCTACGAGCAGTACTTC.

The V call is TRBV2, the J call TRBJ1-2; 7 bases fit TRBD1. Germline CDR1 and CDR2: SNHLY and FYNNEI. This CDR3 is 12 amino acids long. Trimming at V came to 6 bases and at J to 5 bases, leaving 3 bases not matched to a gene. In DNA, the CDR3 is TGTGCCAGCAGAGACAGGGCTTATGGCTACACCTTC. Amino acid sequence: CASRDRAYGYTF.

V is TRBV7-2 and J is TRBJ2-7, with 12 bases lining up with TRBD2. The germline V gene has CDR1 SGHTA and CDR2 FQGNSA. V shed 6 bases and J 2 bases; nucleotides not matched to a gene: 5. The CDR3 runs to 15 residues. CDR3 bases: TGTGCCAGCAGGCCGGGACTAGCGGGCGCCTACGAGCAGTACTTC. Translation gives CASRPGLAGAYEQYF.

The J gene is TRBJ1-2, the V gene TRBV19, with D uncertain. The V gene's germline CDR1 is LNHDA and CDR2 SQIVND (reference sequence). This CDR3 comprises 13 residues. Between the trimmed V and J ends, which lost 7 bases and 4 bases, there was a span of 13 bases. The CDR3, as DNA: TGTGCCAGTAATCTCAAACGGGGCTATGGCTACACCTTC. Protein: CASNLKRGYGYTF.

By its share, this clonotype is medium-sized (0.01 to 0.1%). The chain has TRBV28 and TRBJ2-7, with TRBD2 identical over 9 bases. Trimming at V came to 6 bases and at J to 2 bases, leaving 8 bases not matched to a gene. Looked up from germline, CDR1 is MDHEN and CDR2 is SYDVKM. The CDR3 is made up of 15 amino acids. The CDR3 reads CASRGGGREAYEQYF. CDR3 DNA sequence: TGTGCCAGCAGGGGGGGCGGGAGGGAAGCCTACGAGCAGTACTTC.

V gene TRBV28 combines with J gene TRBJ2-1; 13 bases fit TRBD2. Trimming at V came to 1 base and at J to 6 bases, leaving 12 bases not matched to a gene. The germline CDR1 and CDR2 sequences are MDHEN and SYDVKM. There are 19 residues in the CDR3. CDR3 sequence (DNA): TGTGCCAGCAGTTTATCACTAGCGGGAGGGCCGGGTAGGGGCAATGAGCAGTTCTTC. Protein product: CASSLSLAGGPGRGNEQFF.

The chain links TRBV20-1 to TRBJ2-2, with 10 nucleotides matching TRBD2. Germline V gives CDR1 DFQATT, CDR2 SNEGSKA (reference sequence). This CDR3 is 16 amino acids long. The V gene end was trimmed by 3 bases and the J gene end by 3 bases; junction bases not matched to a gene: 7. The CDR3 DNA reads as TGCAGTGCTAGTAAGCGGACTAGCGGAGACACCGGGGAGCTGTTTTTT. It codes for CSASKRTSGDTGELFF.

This sequence joins TRBV7-8 and TRBJ1-6; D is unresolved. V lost 5 bases, J lost 5 bases, and 4 bases lay in between. CDR1 is SGHVS, CDR2 FQNEAQ, per germline. CDR3 length: 12 residues. DNA of the CDR3: TGTGCCAGCAGCCTTCATAATTCACCCCTCCACTTT. Translating gives CASSLHNSPLHF.

The V gene is TRBV27, the J gene TRBJ2-3, with TRBD2 matching over 9 bases. The V segment lost 7 bases and the J segment 2 bases; nucleotides outside the gene matches: 10. CDR1 and CDR2 from the germline V gene are MNHEY and SMNVEV (reference sequence). The CDR3 is made up of 16 amino acids. The CDR3 DNA reads as TGTGCCAGCACCACCCGGGCTAGCGGGAACACAGATACGCAGTATTTT. It encodes CASTTRASGNTDTQYF.

In its sample, this clonotype was seen a few times. V gene TRBV27 combines with J gene TRBJ1-1; D gene ambiguous. V was pared by 3 bases and J by 4 bases, with 15 bases between. The CDR3 is 15 residues long. The germline gives CDR1 MNHEY, CDR2 SMNVEV (reference sequence). The CDR3 spells CASSLDQNLGTEAFF. CDR3 DNA: TGTGCCAGCAGTTTGGATCAGAATCTTGGCACTGAAGCTTTCTTT.

This clonotype showed up just a few times. The chain couples TRBV7-9 to TRBJ1-2; no definite D call. The CDR3 covers 13 residues. Germline V gene lookup returns CDR1 SEHNR and CDR2 FQNEAQ (reference sequence). V lost 5 bases, J lost 3 bases, and 10 bases lay in between. The CDR3 spells CASSREGHYGYTF. Written as DNA, the CDR3 is TGTGCCAGCAGCCGCGAGGGCCACTATGGCTACACCTTC.

This chain uses TRBV6-1 with TRBJ2-7; TRBD1 might be the D (6 bases). CDR1 and CDR2 from the germline V gene are MNHNS and SASEGT. Trimming shortened V by 7 bases and J by 3 bases, and 16 bases separated the two germline ends. This CDR3 spans 14 amino acids. CDR3 amino acids: CASKSRDNRYEQYF. CDR3 nucleotides: TGTGCCAGCAAGAGTCGGGACAATCGCTACGAGCAGTACTTC.

This clonotype appeared a single time. The V gene is TRBV28, the J gene TRBJ1-1, with D tentatively TRBD1 (6 bases). Germline assignment: CDR1 MDHEN and CDR2 SYDVKM. CDR3 size: 14 residues. Trimming took off 1 base at V and 3 bases at J, with 9 bases between the two ends. CDR3 sequence (DNA): TGTGCCAGCAGTTTATTAGGGGGGTACACTGAAGCTTTCTTT. It is translated as CASSLLGGYTEAFF.

The sample holds one count of this clonotype. The junction shows a germline mismatch at one end, possibly a read error. This rearrangement joins TRBV7-9 to TRBJ2-2; D remains unclear. Germline CDR1 is SEHNR and CDR2 is FQNEAQ (reference sequence). The CDR3 consists of 14 residues. The CDR3 sequence: CASGFVDRAGELFF. For the CDR3, the DNA is TGTGCCAGCGGCTTTGTAGATAGGGCCGGGGAGCTGTTTTTT.

This clonotype has more than one count but fewer than ten. The CDR3 DNA reads as TGTGCCAGCAGCCCGACGTCTTCGGGGCGGCAGCACACAGATACGCAGTATTTT. This gives the protein CASSPTSSGRQHTDTQYF. The V call is TRBV7-9, the J call TRBJ2-3; D possibly matches TRBD1 or TRBD2 (5 bases each). Trimming stripped 5 bases from V and 2 bases from J, with 23 bases between. CDR1 is SEHNR and CDR2 is FQNEAQ in the germline V gene (reference sequence). CDR3 length equals 18 residues.

The J gene is TRBJ1-6, the V gene TRBV6-5; D call uncertain. The CDR3 is 14 amino acids. Per the germline V gene, CDR1 is MNHEY and CDR2 is SVGAGI. The ends were cut back, 2 bases at V and 9 bases at J, with 11 bases in the middle. This chain's CDR3 is CASSYPEMTSPLHF. Here the CDR3 DNA reads TGTGCCAGCAGTTACCCGGAGATGACTTCACCCCTCCACTTT.

This clonotype has a handful of counts. V usage is TRBV7-3 and J usage is TRBJ1-1; D is ambiguous. V lost 5 bases and J lost 0, with 7 bases in between. Germline V gives CDR1 SGHTA, CDR2 FQGTGA. The CDR3 runs 13 residues. CDR3 DNA: TGTGCCAGCAGCGAAGGCATGAACACTGAAGCTTTCTTT. This sequence encodes CASSEGMNTEAFF.

In this sample, this clonotype turned up a few times. This chain uses TRBV28 with TRBJ2-5; no firm D call. The CDR3 covers 12 residues. V lost 3 bases and J lost 4, with 6 bases in between. Per germline, CDR1 MDHEN and CDR2 SYDVKM. For the CDR3, the DNA is TGTGCCAGCAGTTTCGGCACAGAGACCCAGTACTTC. Protein: CASSFGTETQYF.

This clonotype was observed a handful of times. The chain is built from TRBV20-1 and TRBJ2-1; TRBD2 matches 11 bases. Germline V gene lookup returns CDR1 DFQATT and CDR2 SNEGSKA (reference sequence). Unmatched junction bases numbered 9, after V lost 6 bases and J lost 2 bases. The CDR3 is made up of 16 amino acids. CDR3 in amino acids: CSANDRLAGTYNEQFF. DNA of the CDR3: TGCAGTGCCAACGACCGACTAGCGGGGACCTACAATGAGCAGTTCTTC.

The V call is TRBV7-8, the J call TRBJ2-5; 9 nucleotides align to TRBD1. V dropped 5 bases and J dropped 3; count of bases not matched to a gene: 4. Looked up from germline, CDR1 is SGHVS and CDR2 is FQNEAQ. The CDR3 totals 14 residues. The CDR3 sequence is CASSTGTGKETQYF. Written as DNA, the CDR3 is TGTGCCAGCAGCACTGGGACAGGGAAAGAGACCCAGTACTTC.

The chain carries TRBV15 and TRBJ1-5; TRBD1 matches 9 bases. The CDR3 totals 16 residues. Trimming at V came to 0 bases and at J to 4 bases, leaving 4 bases not matched to a gene. Germline CDR1 and CDR2: LNHNV and YYDKDF (reference sequence). The CDR3 DNA reads as TGTGCCACCAGCAGAGAGACAGGGGGGGGGAATCAGCCCCAGCATTTT. Translated, it gives CATSRETGGGNQPQHF. Full variable domain (outside the CDR3, taken from reference TRBV15 and TRBJ1-5): DAMVIQNPRYQVTQFGKPVTLSCSQTLNHNVMYWYQQKSSQAPKLLFHYYDKDFNNEADTPDNFQSRRPNTSFCFLDIRSPGLGDTAMYLCATSRETGGGNQPQHFGDGTRLSIL.

This sequence joins TRBV20-1 and TRBJ2-7, with 8 positions matching TRBD2. J was trimmed by 2 bases and V by 2 bases; bases with no gene match: 17. From germline, CDR1 is DFQATT and CDR2 SNEGSKA (reference sequence). The CDR3 runs to 18 residues. The CDR3 DNA follows: TGCAGTGCTAGAACGGCGGGGGGCTCGGCGACAATCCCCTACGAGCAGTACTTC. Amino acid sequence: CSARTAGGSATIPYEQYF.

The chain employs TRBV2 and TRBJ2-1; the D is unclear. V was clipped by 3 bases and J by 8 bases, with 14 bases between them. This CDR3 has 14 amino acids. Germline V CDR1 and CDR2: SNHLY, FYNNEI. The CDR3 bases are TGTGCCAGCAGTGATTGGGATCCCATGGATGAGCAGTTCTTC. Its protein is CASSDWDPMDEQFF.